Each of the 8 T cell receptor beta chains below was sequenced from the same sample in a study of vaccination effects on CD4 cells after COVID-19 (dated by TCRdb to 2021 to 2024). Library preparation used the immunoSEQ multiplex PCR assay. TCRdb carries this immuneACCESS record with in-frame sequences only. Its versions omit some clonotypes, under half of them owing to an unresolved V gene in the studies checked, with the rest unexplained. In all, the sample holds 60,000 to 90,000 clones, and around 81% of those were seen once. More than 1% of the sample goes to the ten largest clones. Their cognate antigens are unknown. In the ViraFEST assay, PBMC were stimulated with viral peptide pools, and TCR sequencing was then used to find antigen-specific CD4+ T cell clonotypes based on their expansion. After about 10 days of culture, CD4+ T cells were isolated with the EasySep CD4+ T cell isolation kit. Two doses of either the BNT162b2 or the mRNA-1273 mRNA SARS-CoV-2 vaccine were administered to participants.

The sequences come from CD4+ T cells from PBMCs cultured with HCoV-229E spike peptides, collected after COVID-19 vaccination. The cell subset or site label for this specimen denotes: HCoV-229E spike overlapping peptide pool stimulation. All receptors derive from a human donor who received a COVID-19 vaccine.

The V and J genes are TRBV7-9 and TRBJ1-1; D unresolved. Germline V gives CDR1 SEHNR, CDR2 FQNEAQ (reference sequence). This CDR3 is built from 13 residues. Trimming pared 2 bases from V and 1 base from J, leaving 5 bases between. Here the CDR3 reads CASSLTENTEAFF. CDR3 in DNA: TGTGCCAGCAGCTTAACGGAGAACACTGAAGCTTTCTTT. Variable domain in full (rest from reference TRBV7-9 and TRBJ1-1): DTGVSQNPRHKITKRGQNVTFRCDPISEHNRLYWYRQTLGQGPEFLTYFQNEAQLEKSRLLSDRFSAERPKGSFSTLEIQRTEQGDSAMYLCASSLTENTEAFFGQGTRLTVV.

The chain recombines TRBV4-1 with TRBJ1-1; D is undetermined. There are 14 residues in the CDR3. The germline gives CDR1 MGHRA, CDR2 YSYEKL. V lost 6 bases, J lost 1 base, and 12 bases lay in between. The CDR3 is CASRGRTKNTEAFF. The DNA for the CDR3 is TGCGCCAGCAGAGGCCGGACGAAGAACACTGAAGCTTTCTTT.

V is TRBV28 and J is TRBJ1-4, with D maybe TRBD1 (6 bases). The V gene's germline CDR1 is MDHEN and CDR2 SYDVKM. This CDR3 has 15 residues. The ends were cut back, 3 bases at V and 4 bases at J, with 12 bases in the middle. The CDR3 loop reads CASSFSGGNNEKLFF. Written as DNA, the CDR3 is TGTGCCAGCAGTTTTTCCGGGGGCAATAATGAAAAACTGTTTTTT.

For the CDR3, the DNA is TGTGCCAGCAGCTTAGGGCCCCCCCAGGGGCTAAGCAATCAGCCCCAGCATTTT. This gives the protein CASSLGPPQGLSNQPQHF. The chain couples TRBV7-2 to TRBJ1-5; D is perhaps TRBD1 (6 bases). This CDR3 is built from 18 residues. Looked up from germline, CDR1 is SGHTA and CDR2 is FQGNSA. V was pared by 1 base and J by 1 base, with 17 bases between.

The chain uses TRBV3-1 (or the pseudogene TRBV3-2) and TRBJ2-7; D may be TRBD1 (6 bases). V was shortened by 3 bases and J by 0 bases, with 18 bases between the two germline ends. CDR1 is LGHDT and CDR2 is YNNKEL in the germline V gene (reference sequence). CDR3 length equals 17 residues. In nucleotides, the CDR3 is TGTGCCAGCAGCCATATTTTTATGACAGGTGGCTCCTACGAGCAGTACGTC. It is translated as CASSHIFMTGGSYEQYV.

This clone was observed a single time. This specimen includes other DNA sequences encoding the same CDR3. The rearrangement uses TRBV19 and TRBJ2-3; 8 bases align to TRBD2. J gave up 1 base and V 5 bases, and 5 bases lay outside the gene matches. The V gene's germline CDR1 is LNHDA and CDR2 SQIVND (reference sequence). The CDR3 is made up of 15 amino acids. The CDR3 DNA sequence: TGTGCCAGTAGTCCGGGGGGGGCGGGCACAGATACGCAGTATTTT. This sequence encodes CASSPGGAGTDTQYF.

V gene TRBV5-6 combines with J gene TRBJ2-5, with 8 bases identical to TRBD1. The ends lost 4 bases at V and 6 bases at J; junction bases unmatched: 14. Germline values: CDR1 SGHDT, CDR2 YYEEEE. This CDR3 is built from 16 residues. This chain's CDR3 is CASSVAGGDAEKTQYF. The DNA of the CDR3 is TGTGCCAGCAGCGTGGCAGGGGGCGATGCTGAAAAGACCCAGTACTTC.

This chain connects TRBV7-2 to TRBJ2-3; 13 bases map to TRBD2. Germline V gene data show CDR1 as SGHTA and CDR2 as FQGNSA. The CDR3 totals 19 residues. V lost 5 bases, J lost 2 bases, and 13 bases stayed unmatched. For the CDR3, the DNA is TGTGCCAGCAGCCTCGGACTAGCGGGGGACCCTGTATTCACAGATACGCAGTATTTT. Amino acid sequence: CASSLGLAGDPVFTDTQYF.